This T cell receptor beta chain was recovered during a study of CD8 T cells in ankylosing spondylitis (dated by TCRdb to the late 2010s). Broadly, across the study: To find TCR variants linked to disease, the study profiled T cell receptor beta repertoires in ankylosing spondylitis patients and healthy donors. The full study cohort was made up of over 20 ankylosing spondylitis patients and 108 healthy donors. Peripheral blood was sampled, and synovial fluid was additionally collected from ankylosing spondylitis patients.

The CDR1 and CDR2 encoded by the germline V gene are SGHAT and FQNNGV. Including cysteine and phenylalanine, the CDR3 has 16 amino acids. Solely the CDR3 DNA is kept, with 48 bases framed from the first base. V ends up 5 bases short and J 9 bases short, with an unmatched junction base count of 11. This clonotype was found a few times. No cognate antigen has been identified for it. Per-base quality was not reported, and no clone a single base away is much larger than it. Overall study outcomes, separate from this receptor: In peripheral blood, the disease-linked clones were found at relatively low frequencies and had a CD8+ phenotype. Some of the motif variants had been reported before in the synovial fluid and blood of reactive arthritis patients, a finding that suggests common disease-initiation mechanisms. Blood from ankylosing spondylitis patients appeared to be characterized by a TCR beta motif composed of about 8 highly homologous amino acid variants. The disease-linked clones were reported to be significantly enriched in matched synovial fluid samples from ankylosing spondylitis patients.

Sequenced using an Illumina HiSeq 2500. Quantitative 5'-RACE with molecular barcodes was the method used to prepare the TCR beta libraries. As for the original processing: A new computational method, built on a probabilistic model of VDJ rearrangement, was used to identify disease-linked TCR variants. TCRdb ran its own pipeline on the public reads, namely fastp trimming at Q25 and MiXCR clone calling, and kept in-frame beta chains. Rows with one shared CDR3 protein collapse into an entry with the most common genes and DNA. The V and J calls and clone size are TCRdb's, not the authors'. This sample is represented by hundreds of thousands of distinct CDR3 sequences; roughly 10% of them were singletons. Of the sample, approximately 0.46% falls within the top ten clones.

The sequence links TRBV11-2 to TRBJ2-1; 12 bases in the junction line up with TRBD2. This receptor was identified in a male donor with ankylosing spondylitis. The sample consisted of blood, either unsorted or a sorted T cell fraction (not recorded which). The bases read TGTGCCAGCAGCCTGCATCTAGCGGGAGGGCCAGGTGAGCAGTTCTTC. Translated, this gives CASSLHLAGGPGEQFF.